These 6 T cell receptor beta chains were sequenced from one sample in a study of CD4 and CD8 cells across lung adenocarcinoma regions. TCRdb reanalysed the PCR reads using MiXCR and keeps one entry per CDR3 protein. This table holds 15,000 to 20,000 distinct CDR3 sequences, 50% found once. The source material was CD8+ T cells from the margin of a lung tumor. The origin of the receptors is a male donor with lung adenocarcinoma. The CD4 and CD8 labels of this study may be unreliable.

This clonotype was found many times. V is TRBV7-3 and J is TRBJ2-3; 11 nucleotides line up with TRBD2. The CDR3 spans 15 residues. V was pared by 5 bases and J by 6 bases, with 7 bases of the junction left unmatched. Germline values: CDR1 SGHTA, CDR2 FQGTGA. The CDR3 DNA sequence: TGTGCCAGCAGCCCGACTAGCGGGATTAGGGATACGCAGTATTTT. This sequence encodes CASSPTSGIRDTQYF.

In its sample, this clonotype was seen many times. J is TRBJ2-1 and V is TRBV15, with D possibly being TRBD1 or TRBD2 (6 bases each). Per germline, CDR1 LNHNV and CDR2 YYDKDF (reference sequence). CDR3 length: 21 amino acids. The germline V and J ends were trimmed by 3 bases and 0 bases, with 27 bases remaining between them. CDR3 nucleotides: TGTGCCACCAGCAGGCGACCGGGACAAGTGCCGGCCGGGAGCTCCTACAATGAGCAGTTCTTC. This gives the protein CATSRRPGQVPAGSSYNEQFF.

Notes on this clonotype: A clone one base away is much larger, so this may be a read error. The gene calls are TRBV10-2 and TRBJ2-2, with 8 bases that match TRBD2. The CDR3 has 16 amino acids. Germline V gives CDR1 WSHSY, CDR2 SAAADI. The chain's CDR3 is CASRPPSGSNTGEPFF. The CDR3 nucleotides read TGCGCCAGCAGGCCCCCTAGCGGGTCGAACACCGGGGAGCCGTTTTTT.

The sample holds a few counts of this clonotype. The chain couples TRBV9 to TRBJ1-3; D unresolved. CDR3 length: 14 amino acids. The V gene lost 4 bases and the J gene lost 0 bases, with 8 bases spanning the gap. CDR1 SGDLS and CDR2 YYNGEE come from the germline V gene. The CDR3 here is CASSPHFSGNTIYF. CDR3 in DNA: TGTGCCAGCAGCCCTCATTTCTCTGGAAACACCATATATTTT. Full variable domain (missing parts from reference TRBV9 and TRBJ1-3): DSGVTQTPKHLITATGQRVTLRCSPRSGDLSVYWYQQSLDQGLQFLIQYYNGEERAKGNILERFSAQQFPDLHSELNLSSLELGDSALYFCASSPHFSGNTIYFGEGSWLTVV.

The chain is built from TRBV6-1 and TRBJ2-1, with a possible D match to TRBD2 (7 bases). The DNA end is more similar to TRBJ2-7, so the J call may be wrong. CDR1 and CDR2 (germline): MNHNS, SASEGT. This CDR3 is 14 amino acids long. CDR3 residues: CAGSAEAGAGAQYF. The CDR3 bases are TGTGCCGGGAGTGCAGAAGCAGGGGCGGGGGCGCAGTACTTC.

A few counts support this clonotype. The V and J genes are TRBV12-3 or TRBV12-4 and TRBJ2-3; tentatively, D is TRBD2 (6 bases). This CDR3 has 13 residues. With 6 bases removed from V and 5 bases from J, the gap between germline ends came to 12 bases. The CDR3 spells CASSLEGQDTQYF. CDR3 DNA sequence: TGTGCCAGCAGCCTGGAGGGCCAAGATACGCAGTATTTT.